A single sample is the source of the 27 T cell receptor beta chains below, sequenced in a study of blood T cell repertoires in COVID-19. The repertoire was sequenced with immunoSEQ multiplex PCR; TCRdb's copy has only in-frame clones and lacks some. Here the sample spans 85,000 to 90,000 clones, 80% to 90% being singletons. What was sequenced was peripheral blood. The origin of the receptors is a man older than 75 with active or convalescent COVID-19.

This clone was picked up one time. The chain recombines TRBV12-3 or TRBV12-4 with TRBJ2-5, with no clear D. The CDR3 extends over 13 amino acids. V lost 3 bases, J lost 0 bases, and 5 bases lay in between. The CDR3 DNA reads TGTGCCAGCAGTTTCCTGTACCAAGAGACCCAGTACTTC. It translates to CASSFLYQETQYF.

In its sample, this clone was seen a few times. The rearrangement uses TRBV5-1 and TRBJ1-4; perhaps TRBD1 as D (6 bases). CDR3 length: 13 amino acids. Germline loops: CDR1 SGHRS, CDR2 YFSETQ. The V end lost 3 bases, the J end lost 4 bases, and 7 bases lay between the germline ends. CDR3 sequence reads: CASSSDSNEKLFF. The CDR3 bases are TGCGCCAGCAGCTCGGACAGTAATGAAAAACTGTTTTTT.

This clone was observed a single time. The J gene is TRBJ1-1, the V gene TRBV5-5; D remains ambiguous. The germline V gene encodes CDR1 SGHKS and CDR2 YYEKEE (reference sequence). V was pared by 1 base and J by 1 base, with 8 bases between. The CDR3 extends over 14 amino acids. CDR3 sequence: CASSLPQANTEAFF. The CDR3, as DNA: TGTGCCAGCAGCTTGCCCCAGGCGAACACTGAAGCTTTCTTT.

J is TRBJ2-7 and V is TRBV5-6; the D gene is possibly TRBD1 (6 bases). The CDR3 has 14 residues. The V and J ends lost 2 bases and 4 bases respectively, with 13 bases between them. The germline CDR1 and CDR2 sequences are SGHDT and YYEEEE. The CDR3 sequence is CASSLSGARYEQYF. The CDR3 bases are TGTGCCAGCAGCTTATCAGGGGCCCGGTACGAGCAGTACTTC.

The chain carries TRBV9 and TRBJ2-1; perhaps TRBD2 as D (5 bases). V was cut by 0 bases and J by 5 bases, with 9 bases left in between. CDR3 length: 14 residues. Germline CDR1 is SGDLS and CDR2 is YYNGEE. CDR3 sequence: CASSVAASHNEQFF. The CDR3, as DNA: TGTGCCAGCAGCGTAGCTGCTAGCCACAATGAGCAGTTCTTC.

The CDR3 is CASSGTGDTIYF. Here the CDR3 DNA reads TGTGCCAGCAGTGGGACAGGGGACACCATATATTTT. This chain connects TRBV2 to TRBJ1-3, with 9 bases that match TRBD1. With V trimmed by 4 bases and J by 8 bases, 0 bases remained unmatched. The germline gives CDR1 SNHLY, CDR2 FYNNEI. The CDR3 length is 12 residues.

CDR3 in amino acids: CASSQTTSGNTEQFF. The CDR3 nucleotides read TGTGCCAGCAGCCAAACGACTAGCGGGAATACTGAGCAGTTCTTC. V gene TRBV3-1 (or the pseudogene TRBV3-2) combines with J gene TRBJ2-1; TRBD2 aligns across 11 bases. The V and J ends lost 2 bases and 9 bases, in that order; junction bases with no gene match: 6. Germline CDR1 LGHDT, CDR2 YNNKEL (reference sequence). The CDR3 runs to 15 residues.

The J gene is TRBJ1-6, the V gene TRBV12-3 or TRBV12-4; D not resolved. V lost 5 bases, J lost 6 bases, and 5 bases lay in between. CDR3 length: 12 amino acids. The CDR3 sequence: CASSLTNSPLHF. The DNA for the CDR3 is TGTGCCAGCAGTCTAACTAATTCACCCCTCCACTTT.

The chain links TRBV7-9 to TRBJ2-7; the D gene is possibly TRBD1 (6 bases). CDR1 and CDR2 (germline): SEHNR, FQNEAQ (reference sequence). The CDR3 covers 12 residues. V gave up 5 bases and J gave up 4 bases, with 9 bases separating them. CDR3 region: CASSLGAYEQYF. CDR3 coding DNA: TGTGCCAGCAGCCTGGGGGCGTACGAGCAGTACTTC.

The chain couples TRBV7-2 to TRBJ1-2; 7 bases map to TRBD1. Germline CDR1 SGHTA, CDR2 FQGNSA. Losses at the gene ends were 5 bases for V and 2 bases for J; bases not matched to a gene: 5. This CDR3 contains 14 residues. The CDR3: CASSQGTANYGYTF. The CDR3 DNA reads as TGTGCCAGCAGCCAGGGGACAGCAAACTATGGCTACACCTTC.

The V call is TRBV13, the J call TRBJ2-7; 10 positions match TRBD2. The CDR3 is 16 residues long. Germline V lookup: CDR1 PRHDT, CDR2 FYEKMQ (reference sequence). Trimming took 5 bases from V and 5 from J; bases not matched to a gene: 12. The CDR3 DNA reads TGTGCCAGCAGCCCAAGCGGGAGGGCCGGATTGGACGAGCAGTACTTC. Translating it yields CASSPSGRAGLDEQYF.

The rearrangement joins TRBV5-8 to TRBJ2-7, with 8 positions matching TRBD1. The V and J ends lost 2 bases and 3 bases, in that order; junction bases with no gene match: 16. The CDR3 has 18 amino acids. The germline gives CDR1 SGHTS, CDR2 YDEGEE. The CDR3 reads CASSFSGGRTGFRYEQYF. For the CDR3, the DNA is TGTGCCAGCAGCTTTTCTGGCGGCCGGACAGGGTTCCGCTACGAGCAGTACTTC.

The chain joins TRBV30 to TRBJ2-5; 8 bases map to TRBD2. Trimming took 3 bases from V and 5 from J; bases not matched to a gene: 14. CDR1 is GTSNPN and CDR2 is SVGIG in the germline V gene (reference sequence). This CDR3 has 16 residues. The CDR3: CAWSLWKREKVETQYF. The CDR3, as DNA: TGTGCCTGGAGCCTATGGAAGCGGGAGAAAGTTGAGACCCAGTACTTC.

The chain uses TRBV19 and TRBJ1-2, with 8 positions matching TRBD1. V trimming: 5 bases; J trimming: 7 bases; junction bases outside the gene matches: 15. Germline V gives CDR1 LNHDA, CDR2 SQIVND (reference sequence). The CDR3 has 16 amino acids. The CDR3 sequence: CASSSPGQGRRIGYTF. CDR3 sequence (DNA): TGTGCCAGTAGTTCCCCCGGACAGGGCAGGCGGATTGGCTACACCTTC. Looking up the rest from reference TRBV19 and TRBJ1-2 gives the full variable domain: DGGITQSPKYLFRKEGQNVTLSCEQNLNHDAMYWYRQDPGQGLRLIYYSQIVNDFQKGDIAEGYSVSREKKESFPLTVTSAQKNPTAFYLCASSSPGQGRRIGYTFGSGTRLTVV.

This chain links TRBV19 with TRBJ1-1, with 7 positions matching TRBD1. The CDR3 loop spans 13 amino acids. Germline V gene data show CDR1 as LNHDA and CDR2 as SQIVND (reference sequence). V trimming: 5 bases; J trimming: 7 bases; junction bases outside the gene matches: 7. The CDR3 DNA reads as TGTGCCAGTAGTGTCACAGGGGAGATTGAAGCTTTCTTT. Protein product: CASSVTGEIEAFF.

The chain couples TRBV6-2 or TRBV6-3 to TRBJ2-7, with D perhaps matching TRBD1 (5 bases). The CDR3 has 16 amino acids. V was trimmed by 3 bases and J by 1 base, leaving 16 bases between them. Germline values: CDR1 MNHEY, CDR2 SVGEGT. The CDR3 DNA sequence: TGTGCCAGCAGTTATACGGGCAGGGTACTATCCTACGAGCAGTACTTC. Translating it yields CASSYTGRVLSYEQYF.

CDR3 protein: CASSQDSSYSQFF. CDR3 DNA: TGCGCCAGCAGCCAAGATTCCTCCTACTCCCAGTTCTTC. This chain uses TRBV4-1 with TRBJ2-1, with no clear D. V dropped 0 bases and J dropped 13 bases, with 13 bases sitting between them. The V gene's germline CDR1 is MGHRA and CDR2 YSYEKL. CDR3 length: 13 residues.

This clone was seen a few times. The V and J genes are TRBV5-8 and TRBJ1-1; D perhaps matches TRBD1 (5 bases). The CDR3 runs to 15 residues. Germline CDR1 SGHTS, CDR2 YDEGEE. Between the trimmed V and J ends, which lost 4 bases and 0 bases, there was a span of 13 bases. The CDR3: CASSVPGAVNTEAFF. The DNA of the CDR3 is TGTGCCAGCAGCGTTCCTGGGGCAGTGAACACTGAAGCTTTCTTT.

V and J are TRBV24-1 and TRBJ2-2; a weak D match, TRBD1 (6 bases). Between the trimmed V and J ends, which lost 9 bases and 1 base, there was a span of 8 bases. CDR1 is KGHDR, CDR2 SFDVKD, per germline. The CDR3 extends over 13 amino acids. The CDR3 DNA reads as TGTGCCACCGCACAGGGGAACACCGGGGAGCTGTTTTTT. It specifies CATAQGNTGELFF.

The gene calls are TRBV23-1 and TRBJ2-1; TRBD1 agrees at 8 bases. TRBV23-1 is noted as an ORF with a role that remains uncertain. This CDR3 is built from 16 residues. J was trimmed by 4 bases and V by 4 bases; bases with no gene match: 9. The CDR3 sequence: CASSLTTGELYNEQFF. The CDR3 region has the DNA TGCGCCAGCAGTCTTACGACAGGGGAATTGTACAATGAGCAGTTCTTC.

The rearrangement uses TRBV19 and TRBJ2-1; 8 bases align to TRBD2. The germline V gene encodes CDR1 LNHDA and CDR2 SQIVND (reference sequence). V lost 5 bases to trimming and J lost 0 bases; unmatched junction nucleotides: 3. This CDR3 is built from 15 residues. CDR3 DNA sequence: TGTGCCAGTAGTCAACTAGCGGCCTCCTACAATGAGCAGTTCTTC. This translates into CASSQLAASYNEQFF.

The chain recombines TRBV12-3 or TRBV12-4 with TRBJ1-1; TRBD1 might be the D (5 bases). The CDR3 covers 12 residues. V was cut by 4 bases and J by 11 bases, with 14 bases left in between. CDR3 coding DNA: TGTGCCAGCAGTTATCCAGGGCTGGGGGCTTTCTTT. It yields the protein CASSYPGLGAFF.

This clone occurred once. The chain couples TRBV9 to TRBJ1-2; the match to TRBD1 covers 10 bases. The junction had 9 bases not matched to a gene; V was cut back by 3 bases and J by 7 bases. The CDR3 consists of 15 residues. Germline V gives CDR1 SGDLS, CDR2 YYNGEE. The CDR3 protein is CASSALTGGFSGYTF. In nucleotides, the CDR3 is TGTGCCAGCAGCGCCCTGACAGGGGGCTTCTCTGGCTACACCTTC. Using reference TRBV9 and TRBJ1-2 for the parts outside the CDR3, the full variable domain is DSGVTQTPKHLITATGQRVTLRCSPRSGDLSVYWYQQSLDQGLQFLIQYYNGEERAKGNILERFSAQQFPDLHSELNLSSLELGDSALYFCASSALTGGFSGYTFGSGTRLTVV.

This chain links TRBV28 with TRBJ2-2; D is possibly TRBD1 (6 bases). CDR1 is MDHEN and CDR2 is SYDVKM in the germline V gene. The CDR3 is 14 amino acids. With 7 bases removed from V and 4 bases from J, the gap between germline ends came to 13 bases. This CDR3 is CASIQGGSTGELFF. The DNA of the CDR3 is TGTGCCAGCATACAGGGTGGAAGCACCGGGGAGCTGTTTTTT.

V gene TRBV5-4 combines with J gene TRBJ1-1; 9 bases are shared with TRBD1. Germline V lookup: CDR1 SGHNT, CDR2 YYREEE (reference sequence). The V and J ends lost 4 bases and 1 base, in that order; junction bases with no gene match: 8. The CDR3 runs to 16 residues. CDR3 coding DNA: TGTGCCAGCAGCACTCCCTCACAGGGGGCGAACACTGAAGCTTTCTTT. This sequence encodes CASSTPSQGANTEAFF. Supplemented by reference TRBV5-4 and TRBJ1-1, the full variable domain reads ETGVTQSPTHLIKTRGQQVTLRCSSQSGHNTVSWYQQALGQGPQFIFQYYREEENGRGNFPPRFSGLQFPNYSSELNVNALELDDSALYLCASSTPSQGANTEAFFGQGTRLTVV.

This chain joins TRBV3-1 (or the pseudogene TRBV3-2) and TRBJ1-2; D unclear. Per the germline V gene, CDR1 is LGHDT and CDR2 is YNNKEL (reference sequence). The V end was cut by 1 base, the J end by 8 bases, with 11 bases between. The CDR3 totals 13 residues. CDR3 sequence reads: CASSQGASGGYTF. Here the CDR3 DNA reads TGTGCCAGCAGCCAAGGGGCATCGGGGGGCTACACCTTC.

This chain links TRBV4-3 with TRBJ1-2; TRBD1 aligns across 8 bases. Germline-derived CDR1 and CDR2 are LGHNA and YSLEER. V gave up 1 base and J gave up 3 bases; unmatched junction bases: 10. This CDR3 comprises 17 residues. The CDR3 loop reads CASSQGRGRGRDYGYTF. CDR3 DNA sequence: TGCGCCAGCAGCCAAGGGAGAGGCAGGGGGCGAGACTATGGCTACACCTTC.